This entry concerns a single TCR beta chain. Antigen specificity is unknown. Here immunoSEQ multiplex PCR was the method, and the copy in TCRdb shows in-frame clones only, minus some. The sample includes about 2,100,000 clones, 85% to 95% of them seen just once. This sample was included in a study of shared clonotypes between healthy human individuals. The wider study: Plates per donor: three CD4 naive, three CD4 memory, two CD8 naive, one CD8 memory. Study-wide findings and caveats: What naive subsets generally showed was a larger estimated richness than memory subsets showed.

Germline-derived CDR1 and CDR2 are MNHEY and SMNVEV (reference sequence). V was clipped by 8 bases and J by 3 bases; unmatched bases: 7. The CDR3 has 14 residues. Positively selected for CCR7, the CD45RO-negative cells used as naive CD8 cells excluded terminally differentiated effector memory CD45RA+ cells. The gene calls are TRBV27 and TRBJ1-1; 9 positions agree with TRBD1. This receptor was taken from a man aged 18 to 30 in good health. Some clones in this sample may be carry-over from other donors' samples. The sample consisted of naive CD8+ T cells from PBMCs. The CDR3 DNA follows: TGTGCCAGCCCCAACAGGGGGCCGGACACTGAAGCTTTCTTT. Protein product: CASPNRGPDTEAFF.